The subject of this entry is one T cell receptor (beta chain). This clone's antigen is unknown. These data originate in a study of T cells expressing NK-cell markers (TCRdb year 2020). The study in broad terms: Under 10 donors provided sorted CD3+CD56+NKG2C+, CD3+CD56+NKG2C- and CD3+CD56-NKG2C+ T-cell subsets, whose TCR beta-chain repertoires were profiled. Among the eight sequenced donors, seven were HCMV-seropositive and one was HCMV-seronegative. The study sequenced eight donors, all healthy volunteers chosen at random: three men and five women. The libraries were sequenced on Illumina HiSeq 2000/2500, MiSeq or NextSeq, producing 2 x 150 bp reads. The paper's findings and limits, for the study overall: It remained unclear whether the expanded NKG2C-expressing T cell clones were specific for HCMV antigens. In six donors, the dominant CD3+CD56+NKG2C+ clonotypes were among the top 10 CD8+ clonotypes and accounted for roughly 1.0-8% of CD8+ T cells. Those dominant clonotypes were again the most abundant among CD3+CD56-NKG2C+ cells in a few donors, at about 28.3-60.1%.

HCMV serostatus was determined by detecting HCMV-specific IgG in serum with a commercial ELISA kit. Ficoll density gradient centrifugation was used to isolate peripheral blood mononuclear cells from blood. The reads were generated on an Illumina HiSeq 2000. 5'RACE template switching, by which a universal primer site and unique molecular identifiers were added, was used to make TCR beta cDNA libraries. cDNA synthesis was primed from the TCR beta constant segment and was followed by two successive PCR amplification steps. In the source study's methods: Reads were demultiplexed and grouped by UMI with MIGEC, and clonotypes were assembled and quantified with MiTCR. To exclude erroneous sequences, any TCR cDNA sequence not supported by at least two reads was discarded. The tcR package was used for downstream repertoire analysis, with clonotypes matched between fractions based on CDR3 nucleotide sequence plus V segment. Antigen specificity was annotated against VDJdb with VDJmatch, allowing one amino acid substitution in CDR3. Reads reprocessed by TCRdb are summarized as one entry per CDR3 protein sequence, and DNA is absent. The V and J calls reflect TCRdb's pipeline rather than the authors' work. In this sample's table one finds under 600,000 distinct CDR3 sequences. The top ten hold more than 1.4% of the sample.

This sequence was found in a woman in her forties or fifties in good health. Donor details come from another sample of the same person, matched by shared clones. The sample was blood T cells: a sorted CD56 or NKG2C T cell subset, CD4+ or CD8+ T cells, or bulk PBMC T cells (not recorded which).

CDR3 sequence: CASSDIRLASYNEQFF. This chain is built from TRBV12-3 or TRBV12-4 and TRBJ2-1. The CDR3 sequence holds 16 residues, the cysteine and phenylalanine included. The coding DNA is unavailable.